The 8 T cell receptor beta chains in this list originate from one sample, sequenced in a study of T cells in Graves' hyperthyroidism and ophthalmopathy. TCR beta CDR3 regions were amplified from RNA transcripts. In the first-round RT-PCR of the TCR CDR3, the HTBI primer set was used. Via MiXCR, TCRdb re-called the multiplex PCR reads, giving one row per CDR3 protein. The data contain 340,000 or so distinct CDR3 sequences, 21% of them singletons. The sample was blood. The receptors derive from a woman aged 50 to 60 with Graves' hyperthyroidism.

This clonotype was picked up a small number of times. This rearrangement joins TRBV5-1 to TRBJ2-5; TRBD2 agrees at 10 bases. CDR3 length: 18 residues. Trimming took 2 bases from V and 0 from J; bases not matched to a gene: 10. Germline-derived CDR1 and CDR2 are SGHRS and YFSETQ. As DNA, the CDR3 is TGCGCCAGCAGCTTTAAGACTAGCGGGTACCTAAACCAAGAGACCCAGTACTTC. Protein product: CASSFKTSGYLNQETQYF.

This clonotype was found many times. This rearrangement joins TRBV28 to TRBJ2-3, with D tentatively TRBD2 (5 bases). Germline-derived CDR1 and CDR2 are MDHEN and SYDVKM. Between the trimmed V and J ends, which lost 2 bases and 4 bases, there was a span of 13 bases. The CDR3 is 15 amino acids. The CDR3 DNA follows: TGTGCCAGCAGTTTAATGTTAGCGTTGTCAGATACGCAGTATTTT. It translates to CASSLMLALSDTQYF.

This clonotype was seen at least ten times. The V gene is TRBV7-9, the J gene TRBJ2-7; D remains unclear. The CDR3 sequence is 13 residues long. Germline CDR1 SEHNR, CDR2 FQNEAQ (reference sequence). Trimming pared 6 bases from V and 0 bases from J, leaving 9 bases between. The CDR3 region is CASRSRFSYEQYF. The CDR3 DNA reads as TGTGCCAGCAGATCCCGGTTCTCCTACGAGCAGTACTTC.

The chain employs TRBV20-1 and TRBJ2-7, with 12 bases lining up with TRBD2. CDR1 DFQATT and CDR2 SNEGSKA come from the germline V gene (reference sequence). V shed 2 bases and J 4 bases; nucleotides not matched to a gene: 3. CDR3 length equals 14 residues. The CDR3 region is CSARLAGGPYEQYF. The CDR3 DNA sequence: TGCAGTGCTAGACTAGCGGGGGGGCCATACGAGCAGTACTTC.

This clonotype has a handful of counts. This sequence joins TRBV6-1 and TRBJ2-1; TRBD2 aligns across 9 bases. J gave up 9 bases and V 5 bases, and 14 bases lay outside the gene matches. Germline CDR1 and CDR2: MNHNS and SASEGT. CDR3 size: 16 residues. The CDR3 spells CASSSFGGGGGIEQFF. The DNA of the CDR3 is TGTGCCAGCAGTTCGTTTGGCGGGGGGGGAGGTATTGAGCAGTTCTTC.

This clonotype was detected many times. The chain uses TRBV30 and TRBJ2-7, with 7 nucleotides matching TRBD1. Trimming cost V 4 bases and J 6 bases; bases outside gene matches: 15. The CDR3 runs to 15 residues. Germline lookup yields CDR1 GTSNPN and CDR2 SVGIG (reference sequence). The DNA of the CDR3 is TGTGCCTGGAAGACAGGGAATATCGGATGGGGCGAGCAGTACTTC. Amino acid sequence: CAWKTGNIGWGEQYF.

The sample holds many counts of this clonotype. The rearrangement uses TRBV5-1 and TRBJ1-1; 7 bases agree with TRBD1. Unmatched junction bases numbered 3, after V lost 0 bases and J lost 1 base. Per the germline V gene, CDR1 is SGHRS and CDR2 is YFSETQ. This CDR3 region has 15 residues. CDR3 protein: CASSLVDRRNTEAFF. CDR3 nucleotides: TGCGCCAGCAGCTTGGTGGACAGGAGGAACACTGAAGCTTTCTTT.

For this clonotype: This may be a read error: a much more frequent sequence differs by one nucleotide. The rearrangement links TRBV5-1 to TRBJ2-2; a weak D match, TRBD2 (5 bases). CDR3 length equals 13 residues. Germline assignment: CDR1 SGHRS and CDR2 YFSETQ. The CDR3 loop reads CASSLGDTGELSF. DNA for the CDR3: TGCGCCAGCAGCTTGGGGGATACCGGGGAGCTGTCTTTT.